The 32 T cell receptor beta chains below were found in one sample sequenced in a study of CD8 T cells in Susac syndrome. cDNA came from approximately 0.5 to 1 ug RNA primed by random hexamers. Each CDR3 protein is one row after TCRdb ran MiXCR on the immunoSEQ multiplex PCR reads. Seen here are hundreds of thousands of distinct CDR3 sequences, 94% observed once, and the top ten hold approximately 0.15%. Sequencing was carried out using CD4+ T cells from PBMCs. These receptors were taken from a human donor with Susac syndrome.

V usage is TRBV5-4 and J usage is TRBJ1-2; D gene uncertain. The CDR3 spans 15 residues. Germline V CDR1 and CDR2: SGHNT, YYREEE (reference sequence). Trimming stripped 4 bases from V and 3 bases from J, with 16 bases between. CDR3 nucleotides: TGTGCCAGCAGCCCACAACCTGGCAGGCACTATGGCTACACCTTC. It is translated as CASSPQPGRHYGYTF.

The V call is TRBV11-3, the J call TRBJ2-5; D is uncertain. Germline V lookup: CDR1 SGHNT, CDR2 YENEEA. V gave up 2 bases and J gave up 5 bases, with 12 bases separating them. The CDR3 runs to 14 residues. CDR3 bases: TGTGCCAGCAGCTTATCTCCGTCCTTGGAGACCCAGTACTTC. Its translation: CASSLSPSLETQYF.

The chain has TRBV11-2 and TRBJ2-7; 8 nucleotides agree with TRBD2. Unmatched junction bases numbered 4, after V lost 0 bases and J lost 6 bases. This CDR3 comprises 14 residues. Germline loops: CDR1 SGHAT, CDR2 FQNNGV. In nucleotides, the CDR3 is TGTGCCAGCAGCTTAGAACTAGCGGAAGCCGAGCAGTACTTC. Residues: CASSLELAEAEQYF.

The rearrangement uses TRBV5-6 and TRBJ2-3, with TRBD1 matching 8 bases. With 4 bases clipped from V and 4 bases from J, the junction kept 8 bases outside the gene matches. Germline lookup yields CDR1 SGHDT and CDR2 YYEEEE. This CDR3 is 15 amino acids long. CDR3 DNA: TGTGCCAGCAGCACCGGACAGGGATGGGCAGATACGCAGTATTTT. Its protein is CASSTGQGWADTQYF. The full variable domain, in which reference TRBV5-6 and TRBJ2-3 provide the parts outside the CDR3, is DAGVTQSPTHLIKTRGQQVTLRCSPKSGHDTVSWYQQALGQGPQFIFQYYEEEERQRGNFPDRFSGHQFPNYSSELNVNALLLGDSALYLCASSTGQGWADTQYFGPGTRLTVL.

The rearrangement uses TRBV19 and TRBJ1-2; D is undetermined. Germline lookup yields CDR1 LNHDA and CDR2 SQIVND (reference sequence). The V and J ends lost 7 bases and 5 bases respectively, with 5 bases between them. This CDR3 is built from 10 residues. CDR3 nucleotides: TGTGCCAGTAAGGCTTATGGCTACACCTTC. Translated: CASKAYGYTF.

CDR3 nucleotides: TGCGCCAGCAGCCCCCAGTATGGACATACAGGGATTGGCTACACCTTC. This gives the protein CASSPQYGHTGIGYTF. The genes are TRBV5-1 and TRBJ1-2; D might be TRBD1 (6 bases). V was cut by 4 bases and J by 7 bases, with 23 bases left in between. The length of the CDR3 is 16 residues. The germline gives CDR1 SGHRS, CDR2 YFSETQ.

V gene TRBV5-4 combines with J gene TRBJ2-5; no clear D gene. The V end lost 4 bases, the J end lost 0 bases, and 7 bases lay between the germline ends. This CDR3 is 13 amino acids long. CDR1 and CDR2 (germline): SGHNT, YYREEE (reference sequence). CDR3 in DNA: TGTGCCAGCAGCGGGCGGTACCAAGAGACCCAGTACTTC. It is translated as CASSGRYQETQYF.

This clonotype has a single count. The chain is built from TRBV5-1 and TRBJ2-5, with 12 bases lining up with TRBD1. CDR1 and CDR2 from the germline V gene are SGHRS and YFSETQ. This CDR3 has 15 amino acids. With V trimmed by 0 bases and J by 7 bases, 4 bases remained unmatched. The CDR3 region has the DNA TGCGCCAGCAGCTTGGTGGGACAGGGGGCCGGGACCCAGTACTTC. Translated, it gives CASSLVGQGAGTQYF.

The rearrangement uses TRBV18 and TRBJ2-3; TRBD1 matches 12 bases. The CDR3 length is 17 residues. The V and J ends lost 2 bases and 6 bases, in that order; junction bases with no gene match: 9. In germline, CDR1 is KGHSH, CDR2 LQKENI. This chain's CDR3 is CASSPRDQGQGADTQYF. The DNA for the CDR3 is TGTGCCAGCTCACCAAGGGACCAGGGACAGGGGGCGGATACGCAGTATTTT.

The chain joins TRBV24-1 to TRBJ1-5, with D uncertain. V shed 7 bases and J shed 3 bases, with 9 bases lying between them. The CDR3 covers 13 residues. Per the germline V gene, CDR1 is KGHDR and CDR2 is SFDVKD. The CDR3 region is CATSVGLNQPQHF. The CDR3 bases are TGTGCCACCAGCGTGGGTCTCAATCAGCCCCAGCATTTT.

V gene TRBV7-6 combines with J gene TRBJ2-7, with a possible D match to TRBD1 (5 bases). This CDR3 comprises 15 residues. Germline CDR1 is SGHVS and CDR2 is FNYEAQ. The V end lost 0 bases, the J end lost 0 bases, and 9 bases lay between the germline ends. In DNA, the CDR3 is TGTGCCAGCAGCTTAGCGTGGACAAACTCCTACGAGCAGTACTTC. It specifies CASSLAWTNSYEQYF.

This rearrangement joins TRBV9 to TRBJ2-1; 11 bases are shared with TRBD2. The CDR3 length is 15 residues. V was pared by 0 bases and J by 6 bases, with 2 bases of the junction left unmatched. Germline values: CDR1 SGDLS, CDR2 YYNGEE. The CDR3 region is CASSVVAGGGNEQFF. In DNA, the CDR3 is TGTGCCAGCAGCGTAGTAGCGGGGGGGGGCAATGAGCAGTTCTTC.

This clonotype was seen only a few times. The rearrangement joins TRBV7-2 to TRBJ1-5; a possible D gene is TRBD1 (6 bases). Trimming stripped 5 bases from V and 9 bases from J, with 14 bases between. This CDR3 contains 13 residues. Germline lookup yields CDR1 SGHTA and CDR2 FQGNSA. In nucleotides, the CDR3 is TGTGCCAGCAGCCCGGGGCAGGGGAGGCCCCAGCATTTT. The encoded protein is CASSPGQGRPQHF.

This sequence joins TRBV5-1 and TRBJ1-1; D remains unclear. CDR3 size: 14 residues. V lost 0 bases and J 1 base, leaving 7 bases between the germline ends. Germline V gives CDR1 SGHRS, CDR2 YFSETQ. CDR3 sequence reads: CASSLAHRNTEAFF. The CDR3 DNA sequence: TGCGCCAGCAGCTTGGCACACAGGAACACTGAAGCTTTCTTT.

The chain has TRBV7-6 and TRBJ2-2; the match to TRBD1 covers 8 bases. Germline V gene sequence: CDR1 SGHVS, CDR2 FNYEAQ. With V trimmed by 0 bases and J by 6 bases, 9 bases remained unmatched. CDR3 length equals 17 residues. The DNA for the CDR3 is TGTGCCAGCAGCTTAGCGAACAGGGGGGATCAGGCCGGGGAGCTGTTTTTT. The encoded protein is CASSLANRGDQAGELFF. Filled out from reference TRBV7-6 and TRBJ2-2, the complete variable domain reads GAGVSQSPRYKVTKRGQDVALRCDPISGHVSLYWYRQALGQGPEFLTYFNYEAQQDKSGLPNDRFSAERPEGSISTLTIQRTEQRDSAMYRCASSLANRGDQAGELFFGEGSRLTVL.

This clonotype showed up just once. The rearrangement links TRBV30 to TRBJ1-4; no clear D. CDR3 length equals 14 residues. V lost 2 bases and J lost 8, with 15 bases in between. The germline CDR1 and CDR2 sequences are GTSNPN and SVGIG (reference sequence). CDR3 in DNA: TGTGCCTGGAGTCTCCCCGGCGCCGGGGAAAAACTGTTTTTT. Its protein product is CAWSLPGAGEKLFF.

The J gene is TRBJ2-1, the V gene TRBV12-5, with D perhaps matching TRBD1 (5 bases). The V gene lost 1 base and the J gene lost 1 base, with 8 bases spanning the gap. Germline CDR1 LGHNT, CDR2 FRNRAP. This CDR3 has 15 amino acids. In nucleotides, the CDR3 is TGTGCTAGTGGTTTGGATCCAGGGTCCTACAATGAGCAGTTCTTC. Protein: CASGLDPGSYNEQFF.

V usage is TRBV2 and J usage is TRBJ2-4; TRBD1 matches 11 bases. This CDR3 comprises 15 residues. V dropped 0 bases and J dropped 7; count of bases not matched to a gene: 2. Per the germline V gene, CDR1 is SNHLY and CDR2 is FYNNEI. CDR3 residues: CASSEARDRGNIQYF. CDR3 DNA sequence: TGTGCCAGCAGTGAAGCCCGGGACAGGGGGAACATTCAGTACTTC.

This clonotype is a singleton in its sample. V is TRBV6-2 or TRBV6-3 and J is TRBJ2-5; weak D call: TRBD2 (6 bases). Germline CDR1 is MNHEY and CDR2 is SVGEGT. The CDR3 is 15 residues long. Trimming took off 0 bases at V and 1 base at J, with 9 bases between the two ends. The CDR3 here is CASSYSWRAQETQYF. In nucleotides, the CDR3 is TGTGCCAGCAGTTACTCGTGGAGGGCCCAAGAGACCCAGTACTTC.

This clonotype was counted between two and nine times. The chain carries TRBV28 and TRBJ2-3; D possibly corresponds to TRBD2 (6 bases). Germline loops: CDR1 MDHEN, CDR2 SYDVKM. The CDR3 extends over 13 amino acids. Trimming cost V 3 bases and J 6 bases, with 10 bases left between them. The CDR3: CASSFGGVDTQYF. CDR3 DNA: TGTGCCAGCAGTTTTGGAGGGGTGGATACGCAGTATTTT.

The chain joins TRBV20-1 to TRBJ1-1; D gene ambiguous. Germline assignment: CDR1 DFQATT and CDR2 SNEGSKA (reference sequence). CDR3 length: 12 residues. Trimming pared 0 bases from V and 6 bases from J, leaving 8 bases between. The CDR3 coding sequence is TGCAGTGCTAGAGATGGGAGTGCTGAAGCTTTCTTT. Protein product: CSARDGSAEAFF.

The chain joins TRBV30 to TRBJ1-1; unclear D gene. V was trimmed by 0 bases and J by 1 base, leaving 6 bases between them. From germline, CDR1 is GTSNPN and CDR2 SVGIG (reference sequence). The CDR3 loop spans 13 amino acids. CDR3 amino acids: CAWSVGRNTEAFF. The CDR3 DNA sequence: TGTGCCTGGAGTGTAGGCAGGAACACTGAAGCTTTCTTT. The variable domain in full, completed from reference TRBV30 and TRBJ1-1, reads SQTIHQWPATLVQPVGSPLSLECTVEGTSNPNLYWYRQAAGRGLQLLFYSVGIGQISSEVPQNLSASRPQDRQFILSSKKLLLSDSGFYLCAWSVGRNTEAFFGQGTRLTVV.

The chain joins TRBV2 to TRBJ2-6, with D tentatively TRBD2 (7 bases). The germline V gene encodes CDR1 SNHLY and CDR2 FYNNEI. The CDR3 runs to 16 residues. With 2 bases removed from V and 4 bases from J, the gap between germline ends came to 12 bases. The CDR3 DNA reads TGTGCCAGCAGTGAATCGGGGGGCGAAGGGGCCAACGTCCTGACTTTC. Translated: CASSESGGEGANVLTF. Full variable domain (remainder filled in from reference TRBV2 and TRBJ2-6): EPEVTQTPSHQVTQMGQEVILRCVPISNHLYFYWYRQILGQKVEFLVSFYNNEISEKSEIFDDQFSVERPDGSNFTLKIRSTKLEDSAMYFCASSESGGEGANVLTFGAGSRLTVL.

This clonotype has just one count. The CDR3: CSARVTISYGYTF. The CDR3 DNA sequence: TGCAGTGCTAGAGTGACGATTAGCTATGGCTACACCTTC. This sequence joins TRBV20-1 and TRBJ1-2; D uncertain. Trimming shortened V by 1 base and J by 4 bases, and 10 bases separated the two germline ends. The CDR3 has 13 residues. Germline V CDR1 and CDR2: DFQATT, SNEGSKA (reference sequence).

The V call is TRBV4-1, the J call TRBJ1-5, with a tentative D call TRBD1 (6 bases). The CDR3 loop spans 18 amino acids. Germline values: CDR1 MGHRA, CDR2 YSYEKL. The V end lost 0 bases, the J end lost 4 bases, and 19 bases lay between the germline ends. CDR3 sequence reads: CASSQDRTEPGINQPQHF. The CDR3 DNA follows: TGCGCCAGCAGCCAAGATAGGACAGAACCAGGGATAAATCAGCCCCAGCATTTT.

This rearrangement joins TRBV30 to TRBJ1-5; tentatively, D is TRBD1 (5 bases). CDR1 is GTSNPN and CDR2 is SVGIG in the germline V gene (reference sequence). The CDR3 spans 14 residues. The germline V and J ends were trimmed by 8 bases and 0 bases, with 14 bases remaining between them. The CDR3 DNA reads TGTGCCCTCCGGCCGGGGGGTAGCAATCAGCCCCAGCATTTT. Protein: CALRPGGSNQPQHF.

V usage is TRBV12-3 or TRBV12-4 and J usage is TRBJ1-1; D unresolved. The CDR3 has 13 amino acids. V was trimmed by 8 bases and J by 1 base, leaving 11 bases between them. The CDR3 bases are TGTGCCAGCCGCAAAGTTCAGAACACTGAAGCTTTCTTT. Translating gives CASRKVQNTEAFF.

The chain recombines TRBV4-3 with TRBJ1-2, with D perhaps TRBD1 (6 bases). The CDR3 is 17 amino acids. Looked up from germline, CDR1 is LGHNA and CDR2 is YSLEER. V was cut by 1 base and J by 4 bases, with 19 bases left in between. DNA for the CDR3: TGCGCCAGCAGCCAAGTGGGACAAAACTTGCTCCTCTATGGCTACACCTTC. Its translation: CASSQVGQNLLLYGYTF.

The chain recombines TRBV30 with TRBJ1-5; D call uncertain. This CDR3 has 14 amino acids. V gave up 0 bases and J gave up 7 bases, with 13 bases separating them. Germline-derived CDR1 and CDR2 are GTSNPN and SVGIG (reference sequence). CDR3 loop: CAWSVEAASQPQHF. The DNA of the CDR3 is TGTGCCTGGAGTGTTGAGGCCGCGTCACAGCCCCAGCATTTT.

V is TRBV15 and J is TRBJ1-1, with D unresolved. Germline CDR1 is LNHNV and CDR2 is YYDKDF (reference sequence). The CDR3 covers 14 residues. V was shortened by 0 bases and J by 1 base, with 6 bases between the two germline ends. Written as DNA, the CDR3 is TGTGCCACCAGCAGAGAAGGGAGGAACACTGAAGCTTTCTTT. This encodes CATSREGRNTEAFF.

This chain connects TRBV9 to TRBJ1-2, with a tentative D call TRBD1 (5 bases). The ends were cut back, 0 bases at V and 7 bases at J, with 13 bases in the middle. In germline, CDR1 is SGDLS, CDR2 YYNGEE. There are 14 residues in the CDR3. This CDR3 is CASSVEQGFGGYTF. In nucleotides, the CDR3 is TGTGCCAGCAGCGTAGAGCAGGGCTTCGGTGGCTACACCTTC.

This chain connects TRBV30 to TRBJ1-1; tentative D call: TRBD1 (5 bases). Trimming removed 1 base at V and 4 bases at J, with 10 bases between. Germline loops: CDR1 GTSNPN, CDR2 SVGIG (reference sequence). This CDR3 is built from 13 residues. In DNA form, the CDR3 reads TGTGCCTGGAGTGGGGGGATGAGCACTGAAGCTTTCTTT. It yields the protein CAWSGGMSTEAFF.